These 11 T cell receptor beta chains originate from one sample sequenced in a study of T cells in Graves' hyperthyroidism and ophthalmopathy. It was RNA transcripts that yielded the amplified TCR beta CDR3 regions. Primed by the HTBI set, a first-round RT-PCR was run on the TCR CDR3. TCRdb itself ran the multiplex PCR reads through MiXCR, one entry per CDR3 protein. This table holds 300,000 or so distinct CDR3 sequences, around a sixth found once. The sample was blood. The receptors come from a man aged 25-40 years with Graves' hyperthyroidism.

The V call is TRBV15, the J call TRBJ1-2; a weak D match, TRBD1 (6 bases). This CDR3 region has 17 residues. CDR1 and CDR2 from the germline V gene are LNHNV and YYDKDF (reference sequence). V was shortened by 1 base and J by 6 bases, with 21 bases between the two germline ends. CDR3 DNA sequence: TGTGCCACCAGCAGAGTCCCGAGTGACCGCCGGGGGCATGGCTACACCTTC. Translation: CATSRVPSDRRGHGYTF.

Turning to this clonotype: One base away lies a much larger clone, so this may be a sequencing read error. As DNA, the CDR3 is TGCGCCAGCGGCCAAGTTGCGGTCACTGAAGCTTTCTTT. This gives the protein CASGQVAVTEAFF. This chain links TRBV4-1 with TRBJ1-1; D is unresolved. The CDR3 consists of 13 residues. The germline V gene encodes CDR1 MGHRA and CDR2 YSYEKL.

This clonotype has a count of ten or more. The chain recombines TRBV27 with TRBJ2-1, with 14 bases matching TRBD2. Germline CDR1 MNHEY, CDR2 SMNVEV (reference sequence). J lost 7 bases, V lost 6 bases, and 8 bases had no gene match. This CDR3 contains 16 residues. The CDR3 protein is CASSRLAGGPRNEQFF. The CDR3 nucleotides read TGTGCCAGCAGCCGACTAGCGGGAGGGCCAAGAAATGAGCAGTTCTTC.

The chain recombines TRBV25-1 with TRBJ2-1, with D unresolved. CDR1 MGHDK and CDR2 SYGVNS come from the germline V gene. Trimming took 0 bases from V and 8 from J, leaving 5 bases between them. This CDR3 spans 12 amino acids. Here the CDR3 reads CASSEYFYEQFF. The CDR3 nucleotides read TGTGCCAGCAGTGAATATTTTTATGAGCAGTTCTTC.

The rearrangement uses TRBV13 and TRBJ2-1, with a tentative D call TRBD1 (5 bases). This CDR3 region has 12 residues. The V gene's germline CDR1 is PRHDT and CDR2 FYEKMQ (reference sequence). V was clipped by 0 bases and J by 12 bases, with 9 bases between them. In nucleotides, the CDR3 is TGTGCCAGCAGCTTAGGCCCCCAGGGGCAGTTCTTC. Amino acid sequence: CASSLGPQGQFF.

The CDR3 loop reads CASSQGERSGNTIYF. In DNA form, the CDR3 reads TGTGCCAGCTCACAGGGGGAGCGCTCTGGAAACACCATATATTTT. The chain joins TRBV18 to TRBJ1-3; weak D call: TRBD1 (6 bases). Germline V CDR1 and CDR2: KGHSH, LQKENI. The CDR3 runs to 15 residues. Trimming pared 4 bases from V and 0 bases from J, leaving 10 bases between.

This clonotype has just a few counts. This may arise from a read error, as a much more abundant clone is one base away. The conserved final phenylalanine or tryptophan is absent from the CDR3, which likely points to a read error. J is TRBJ1-1 and V is TRBV28; TRBD1 aligns across 9 bases. CDR1 and CDR2 (germline): MDHEN, SYDVKM. V gave up 4 bases and J gave up 6 bases; unmatched junction bases: 6. This CDR3 is built from 14 residues. The CDR3 sequence: CASSSGQGWAEAFL. Here the CDR3 DNA reads TGTGCCAGCAGTTCGGGACAGGGTTGGGCTGAAGCTTTCCTT.

In its sample, this clonotype was seen many times. This chain joins TRBV12-3 or TRBV12-4 and TRBJ2-3; D unclear. The CDR3 length is 14 residues. V shed 6 bases and J shed 3 bases, with 13 bases lying between them. The CDR3 protein is CASRAYWATDTQYF. Here the CDR3 DNA reads TGTGCCAGCAGGGCTTACTGGGCTACAGATACGCAGTATTTT.

Ten or more counts support this clonotype. J is TRBJ1-2 and V is TRBV20-1; D not resolved. The CDR3 length is 12 residues. Germline V gene lookup returns CDR1 DFQATT and CDR2 SNEGSKA (reference sequence). V dropped 2 bases and J dropped 3 bases, with 7 bases sitting between them. CDR3 sequence reads: CSARNQDYGYTF. CDR3 sequence (DNA): TGCAGTGCTAGAAACCAAGACTATGGCTACACCTTC.

The chain has TRBV7-8 and TRBJ2-1, with D hard to call. Trimming took off 8 bases at V and 9 bases at J, with 14 bases between the two ends. The length of the CDR3 is 12 residues. Germline CDR1 reads SGHVS; CDR2 reads FQNEAQ. In DNA form, the CDR3 reads TGTGCCAGCGGCAGCTTAATCCGTGAGCAGTTCTTC. Protein sequence: CASGSLIREQFF.

Ten or more counts support this clonotype. The chain links TRBV20-1 to TRBJ2-5, with D unclear. V was pared by 3 bases and J by 0 bases, with 8 bases between. Germline V gene sequence: CDR1 DFQATT, CDR2 SNEGSKA (reference sequence). The CDR3 consists of 13 residues. The CDR3 DNA sequence: TGCAGTGCTAGTTCCAGGAACCAAGAGACCCAGTACTTC. Amino acid sequence: CSASSRNQETQYF.